The clone carrying this T cell receptor beta chain was observed many times. The record originates from a study of human T cells and chemical hapten exposure. Turning to the study itself: 2% DPC was applied to around 2 cm by around 2 cm of upper inner arm skin for sensitization.

TCRdb reprocessed the RACE reads with MiXCR, giving one entry per CDR3 protein. The repertoire holds fewer than 65,000 distinct CDR3 sequences, with about 9% as singletons. V lost 8 bases to trimming and J lost 5 bases; unmatched junction nucleotides: 13. The CDR3 consists of 15 residues. Germline V gene lookup returns CDR1 SGHTA and CDR2 FQGNSA. Time point denoted: pre-sensitization, week 0. Regarding treatment: therapeutic diphenylcyclopropenone sensitization with weekly scalp DPC. Ahead of applying each patch test, blood was sampled. Sequenced material: whole blood, taken in connection with sensitization to the hapten diphenylcyclopropenone (DPC). The chain couples TRBV7-2 to TRBJ2-3; 7 bases line up with TRBD2. This receptor was obtained from a woman aged 40 to 55 with alopecia areata. Some clones in this sample may be carry-over from other donors' samples. The CDR3 reads CASALSSGLEDTQYF. The CDR3 DNA is TGTGCCAGCGCCCTCAGTAGCGGGTTGGAAGATACGCAGTATTTT.